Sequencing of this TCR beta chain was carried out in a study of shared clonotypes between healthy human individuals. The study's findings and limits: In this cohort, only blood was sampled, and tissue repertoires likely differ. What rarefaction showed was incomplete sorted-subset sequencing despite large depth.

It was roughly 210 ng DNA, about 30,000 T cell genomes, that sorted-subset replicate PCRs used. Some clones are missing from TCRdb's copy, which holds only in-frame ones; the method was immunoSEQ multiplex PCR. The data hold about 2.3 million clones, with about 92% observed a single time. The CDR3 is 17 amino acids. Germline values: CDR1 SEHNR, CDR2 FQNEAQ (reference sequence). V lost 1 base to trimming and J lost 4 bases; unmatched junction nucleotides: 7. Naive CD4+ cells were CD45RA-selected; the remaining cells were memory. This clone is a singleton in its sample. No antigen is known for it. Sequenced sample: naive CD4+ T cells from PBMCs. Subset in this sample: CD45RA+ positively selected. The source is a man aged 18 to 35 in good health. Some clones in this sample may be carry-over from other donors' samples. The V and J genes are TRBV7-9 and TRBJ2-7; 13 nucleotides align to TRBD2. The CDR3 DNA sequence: TGTGCCAGCAGCTTAGTTAGTGGGACTAGCGGGATGTACGAGCAGTACTTC. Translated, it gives CASSLVSGTSGMYEQYF.